Shown below are 22 T cell receptor beta chains from a single sample sequenced in a study of cytomegalovirus exposure and HLA in healthy donors. Sequencing used immunoSEQ multiplex PCR; TCRdb keeps in-frame clones, though not all of them. The sample lists about 170,000 clones; approximately 86% were seen once. Specimen: PBMCs. The receptors come from a young woman in good health and CMV-seronegative.

The chain is built from TRBV23-1 and TRBJ1-6; D unresolved. TRBV23-1 is an open reading frame, and its role is uncertain. The CDR3 spans 10 residues. V was cut by 4 bases and J by 11 bases, with 3 bases left in between. CDR3 in amino acids: CASSLAPLHF. As DNA, the CDR3 is TGCGCCAGCAGTCTAGCACCCCTCCACTTT.

This chain links TRBV7-2 with TRBJ2-1; 12 bases fit TRBD2. Germline CDR1 SGHTA, CDR2 FQGNSA. This CDR3 has 15 residues. The junction had 4 bases not matched to a gene; V was cut back by 2 bases and J by 8 bases. Written as DNA, the CDR3 is TGTGCCAGCAGCTTAACGGGACTAGCGGGCGATGAGCAGTTCTTC. It specifies CASSLTGLAGDEQFF.

The V gene is TRBV7-9, the J gene TRBJ1-2; possible D gene TRBD1, 5 bases. CDR1 and CDR2 from the germline V gene are SEHNR and FQNEAQ (reference sequence). V was trimmed by 4 bases and J by 5 bases, leaving 17 bases between them. This CDR3 has 15 amino acids. In nucleotides, the CDR3 is TGTGCCAGCAGCTCCGTAAGGGGCGGGGGATATGGCTACACCTTC. The encoded protein is CASSSVRGGGYGYTF. Complete variable domain (other parts from reference TRBV7-9 and TRBJ1-2): DTGVSQNPRHKITKRGQNVTFRCDPISEHNRLYWYRQTLGQGPEFLTYFQNEAQLEKSRLLSDRFSAERPKGSFSTLEIQRTEQGDSAMYLCASSSVRGGGYGYTFGSGTRLTVV.

CDR3 coding DNA: TGCGCCAGCAGCTTATCCGGGAATGAGCAGTTCTTC. It specifies CASSLSGNEQFF. The chain links TRBV5-1 to TRBJ2-1, with D unresolved. CDR1 is SGHRS and CDR2 is YFSETQ in the germline V gene. This CDR3 comprises 12 residues. V was trimmed by 2 bases and J by 7 bases, leaving 7 bases between them.

The rearrangement uses TRBV7-9 and TRBJ2-1, with D possibly TRBD2 on 5 matching bases. Trimming removed 1 base from V and 8 bases from J, with 6 bases in between. This CDR3 region has 12 residues. Looked up from germline, CDR1 is SEHNR and CDR2 is FQNEAQ (reference sequence). This CDR3 reads CASSLGADEQFF. The CDR3 nucleotides read TGTGCCAGCAGCTTAGGAGCGGATGAGCAGTTCTTC.

CDR3 nucleotide sequence: TGCGCCAGCAGCTTGCGACTTGGAGCGAACTATGGCTACACCTTC. Translation gives CASSLRLGANYGYTF. The rearrangement uses TRBV5-1 and TRBJ1-2; D gene ambiguous. The CDR3 consists of 15 residues. Germline V CDR1 and CDR2: SGHRS, YFSETQ. The V gene lost 1 base and the J gene lost 2 bases, with 12 bases spanning the gap.

The chain combines TRBV7-9 with TRBJ2-1; 9 bases are shared with TRBD2. This CDR3 contains 17 residues. V shed 6 bases and J 9 bases; nucleotides not matched to a gene: 18. CDR1 is SEHNR, CDR2 FQNEAQ, per germline (reference sequence). The CDR3 here is CASRSQSGSGRMGEQFF. As DNA, the CDR3 is TGTGCCAGCAGATCCCAGTCCGGCAGCGGGAGGATGGGTGAGCAGTTCTTC.

V is TRBV7-9 and J is TRBJ1-4, with 8 bases fitting TRBD1. The V and J ends lost 6 bases and 4 bases, in that order; junction bases with no gene match: 7. The CDR3 covers 15 residues. Per the germline V gene, CDR1 is SEHNR and CDR2 is FQNEAQ (reference sequence). The CDR3 here is CASSYGDRLNEKLFF. The DNA of the CDR3 is TGTGCCAGCAGTTATGGGGACAGGCTTAATGAAAAACTGTTTTTT.

This sequence joins TRBV2 and TRBJ2-6; 9 nucleotides agree with TRBD1. With V trimmed by 4 bases and J by 2 bases, 6 bases remained unmatched. Germline CDR1 SNHLY, CDR2 FYNNEI. The CDR3 runs 17 residues. The CDR3 region is CASSGGTGSAGANVLTF. The CDR3 coding sequence is TGTGCCAGCAGTGGGGGGACAGGGTCTGCTGGGGCCAACGTCCTGACTTTC.

Remarks on this clone: Other DNA sequences in this sample translate to the same CDR3. The V call is TRBV30, the J call TRBJ1-5; weak D call: TRBD1 (5 bases). The V and J ends lost 0 bases and 3 bases respectively, with 9 bases between them. The CDR3 consists of 14 residues. CDR1 is GTSNPN and CDR2 is SVGIG in the germline V gene (reference sequence). The CDR3 DNA reads as TGTGCCTGGAGTGTTGGGGCCGACAATCAGCCCCAGCATTTT. Translated, it gives CAWSVGADNQPQHF.

V and J are TRBV7-8 and TRBJ2-1; 13 positions agree with TRBD2. The CDR3 extends over 15 amino acids. Looked up from germline, CDR1 is SGHVS and CDR2 is FQNEAQ. V lost 4 bases, J lost 9 bases, and 6 bases stayed unmatched. The CDR3 here is CASSSRTSGSGEQFF. DNA for the CDR3: TGTGCCAGCAGCTCCCGGACTAGCGGGAGCGGTGAGCAGTTCTTC.

This clone was detected once. V gene TRBV5-4 combines with J gene TRBJ2-3, with 15 bases fitting TRBD2. The ends lost 0 bases at V and 1 base at J; junction bases unmatched: 0. The CDR3 is made up of 17 amino acids. Germline values: CDR1 SGHNT, CDR2 YYREEE (reference sequence). The CDR3, as DNA: TGTGCCAGCAGCTTGGGGACTAGCGGGAGGGGCACAGATACGCAGTATTTT. Translating gives CASSLGTSGRGTDTQYF.

The J gene is TRBJ2-7, the V gene TRBV7-9; TRBD1 aligns across 8 bases. Unmatched junction bases numbered 7, after V lost 5 bases and J lost 7 bases. The length of the CDR3 is 13 residues. Germline CDR1 and CDR2: SEHNR and FQNEAQ (reference sequence). CDR3 bases: TGTGCCAGCAGCCCCGGACAGGGCTGGGAGCAGTACTTC. This translates into CASSPGQGWEQYF.

The chain couples TRBV7-8 to TRBJ2-7, with 9 bases fitting TRBD2. The germline V gene encodes CDR1 SGHVS and CDR2 FQNEAQ. V was clipped by 5 bases and J by 2 bases; unmatched bases: 7. This CDR3 comprises 15 residues. Written as DNA, the CDR3 is TGTGCCAGCAGCGAGCGGGAGGAGATAGCCTACGAGCAGTACTTC. Protein product: CASSEREEIAYEQYF.

This clone was counted once. The CDR3 region has the DNA TGTGCCAGCAGCTTGAGAACACAGGGGAAAGGAGCTTTCTTT. It codes for CASSLRTQGKGAFF. The rearrangement uses TRBV7-2 and TRBJ1-1, with 7 bases fitting TRBD1. This CDR3 spans 14 amino acids. The V and J ends lost 3 bases and 10 bases, in that order; junction bases with no gene match: 11. The germline V gene encodes CDR1 SGHTA and CDR2 FQGNSA.

The J gene is TRBJ1-2, the V gene TRBV4-1; TRBD1 matches at 7 bases. Germline CDR1 MGHRA, CDR2 YSYEKL. V lost 5 bases to trimming and J lost 8 bases; unmatched junction nucleotides: 20. The CDR3 consists of 17 residues. In DNA, the CDR3 is TGCGCCAGCAGCTCTTTTTTCCGACGAAAGGGGGCGAGAGGCTACACCTTC. Translating gives CASSSFFRRKGARGYTF.

In its sample, this clone was seen once. The chain recombines TRBV7-2 with TRBJ2-1; 7 bases fit TRBD2. Trimming removed 1 base from V and 8 bases from J; junction bases left unmatched: 5. This CDR3 contains 14 residues. CDR1 and CDR2 (germline): SGHTA, FQGNSA. This CDR3 is CASSLGTRFDEQFF. CDR3 nucleotide sequence: TGTGCCAGCAGCTTAGGGACTAGGTTTGATGAGCAGTTCTTC.

The chain links TRBV30 to TRBJ1-6, with D possibly being TRBD1 (6 bases). Between the trimmed V and J ends, which lost 6 bases and 7 bases, there was a span of 16 bases. Germline lookup yields CDR1 GTSNPN and CDR2 SVGIG (reference sequence). The CDR3 is 14 residues long. CDR3 region: CACRTGMANSPLHF. CDR3 in DNA: TGTGCCTGCCGAACAGGGATGGCGAATTCACCCCTCCACTTT.

The rearrangement joins TRBV10-3 to TRBJ2-7; tentatively, D is TRBD1 (5 bases). Trimming stripped 6 bases from V and 3 bases from J, with 12 bases between. CDR1 and CDR2 from the germline V gene are ENHRY and SYGVKD. The CDR3 spans 13 residues. CDR3 DNA: TGTGCCATCAGCCCGGACACGGGCTACGAGCAGTACTTC. Its translation is CAISPDTGYEQYF.

The chain uses TRBV4-1 and TRBJ2-5; no clear D. V lost 1 base, J lost 4 bases, and 10 bases lay in between. The CDR3 covers 14 residues. Germline V CDR1 and CDR2: MGHRA, YSYEKL. The CDR3 is CASSQAELLETQYF. In DNA form, the CDR3 reads TGCGCCAGCAGCCAAGCTGAGTTACTAGAGACCCAGTACTTC.

The rearrangement links TRBV29-1 to TRBJ1-2; 8 bases match TRBD1. Trimming removed 4 bases from V and 7 bases from J; junction bases left unmatched: 17. CDR3 length: 16 amino acids. The V gene's germline CDR1 is SQVTM and CDR2 ANQGSEA. The CDR3 region is CSVAGPGGGGMGGYTF. DNA for the CDR3: TGCAGCGTTGCTGGTCCAGGGGGCGGGGGAATGGGTGGCTACACCTTC.

This clone is a singleton in its sample. The CDR3 spells CASSLTGSEPQHF. The CDR3, as DNA: TGTGCCAGCAGCTTGACGGGATCGGAGCCCCAGCATTTT. J is TRBJ1-5 and V is TRBV5-6, with no clear D. CDR3 length: 13 amino acids. In germline, CDR1 is SGHDT, CDR2 YYEEEE. V was trimmed by 1 base and J by 8 bases, leaving 10 bases between them.